A single T cell receptor beta chain is shown here with its context. From the germline J gene comes the end of the CDR3, since the read stops 3 residues before it. CDR1 is MNHNS and CDR2 is SASEGT in the germline V gene. CDR3 length: 15 residues. Trimming left V 1 base short and J 7 bases short, with 13 bases between. The source of the sample is a study of T cells in women clearing cervical HPV infection. immunoSEQ multiplex PCR used an average of 1200 ng genomic DNA. Here immunoSEQ multiplex PCR was the method, and the copy in TCRdb shows in-frame clones only, minus some. Its table lists tens of thousands of clones. MY09/MY11 PCR detected cervical HPV DNA; dot-blot assigned genotypes.

This TCR came from a woman aged 18 to 75 with a cervical HPV16 infection that either progressed to CIN3+ or cleared (not recorded which). The material sequenced was blood buffy coat. The chain carries TRBV6-1 and TRBJ1-4; unclear D gene. Partial CDR3 DNA: TGTGCCAGCAGTGAAGTTGGAGGGCGGGGTGAAAAA. Translating it yields CASSEVGGRGEK. The full CDR3 is CASSEVGGRGEKLFF.